These 20 T cell receptor beta chains share one sample of origin, sequenced in a study of control samples from healthy donors and cancer patients (dated by TCRdb to the early 2020s). The library was made by the immunoSEQ multiplex PCR assay. Imported from immuneACCESS, the table was reduced by TCRdb to in-frame sequences with V and J called. These copies leave out some clones; in studies compared against another copy, an unresolved V gene accounts for under half, and the cause of the remainder is not known. The sample data list about 150,000 clones, and 94% of these were observed just once. About 8.5% of the sample rests with the top ten. Source material: blood. The source is a woman aged 40 to 50 in good health.

The chain employs TRBV3-1 (or the pseudogene TRBV3-2) and TRBJ2-7; the match to TRBD1 covers 7 bases. The CDR3 has 13 residues. CDR1 and CDR2 (germline): LGHDT, YNNKEL (reference sequence). After removal of 8 bases from V and 6 bases from J, the junction contained 10 bases not matched to a gene. CDR3 nucleotides: TGTGCCAGCGGTAACAGGGGTTCCGCCGAGCAGTACTTC. Its protein is CASGNRGSAEQYF.

This clone was detected only once. The chain carries TRBV5-1 and TRBJ2-1, with 9 bases identical to TRBD1. The CDR3 spans 14 residues. The V and J ends lost 7 bases and 9 bases, in that order; junction bases with no gene match: 11. In germline, CDR1 is SGHRS, CDR2 YFSETQ. The CDR3 DNA reads TGCGCCAGCCGCCTCGGGGACAGGGTTGCTGAGCAGTTCTTC. It encodes CASRLGDRVAEQFF.

J is TRBJ1-1 and V is TRBV6-5; 8 bases are shared with TRBD1. Germline-derived CDR1 and CDR2 are MNHEY and SVGAGI. The CDR3 length is 14 residues. Trimming at V came to 7 bases and at J to 4 bases, leaving 8 bases not matched to a gene. CDR3 nucleotide sequence: TGTGCCAGCACCCCCCCCGGGACAGGCACTGAAGCTTTCTTT. Protein: CASTPPGTGTEAFF.

This clone was detected once. This chain connects TRBV7-3 to TRBJ2-3; 10 bases agree with TRBD2. The germline gives CDR1 SGHTA, CDR2 FQGTGA. V trimming: 5 bases; J trimming: 1 base; junction bases outside the gene matches: 3. The CDR3 totals 15 residues. The chain's CDR3 is CASSQGLAGTDTQYF. In DNA form, the CDR3 reads TGTGCCAGCAGCCAAGGACTAGCGGGCACAGATACGCAGTATTTT.

This rearrangement joins TRBV6-2 or TRBV6-3 to TRBJ1-1, with 7 bases matching TRBD1. The germline V gene encodes CDR1 MNHEY and CDR2 SVGEGT. This CDR3 has 13 amino acids. Unmatched junction bases numbered 2, after V lost 5 bases and J lost 2 bases. The CDR3 protein is CASSDRDNTEAFF. CDR3 nucleotide sequence: TGTGCCAGCAGTGACAGGGATAACACTGAAGCTTTCTTT.

As for this clone: Germline is not matched at one junction end, which may reflect a read error. This rearrangement joins TRBV11-2 to TRBJ2-3; 7 positions agree with TRBD2. The CDR3 runs 13 residues. Germline V gene lookup returns CDR1 SGHAT and CDR2 FQNNGV. The CDR3 loop is CASGLGGTDTQYF. The CDR3 DNA reads TGTGCCAGCGGCTTGGGGGGGACAGATACGCAGTATTTT.

This rearrangement joins TRBV6-6 to TRBJ1-1; 9 bases agree with TRBD1. Germline values: CDR1 MNHNY, CDR2 SVGAGI (reference sequence). The CDR3 has 13 amino acids. V shed 5 bases, J shed 5 bases, and the junction held 3 bases outside the gene matches. The CDR3 here is CASSTGGRTEAFF. CDR3 bases: TGTGCCAGCAGTACAGGGGGCCGGACTGAAGCTTTCTTT.

The chain couples TRBV27 to TRBJ1-3; D is undetermined. The germline CDR1 and CDR2 sequences are MNHEY and SMNVEV (reference sequence). The CDR3 runs to 15 residues. V lost 2 bases, J lost 0 bases, and 8 bases lay in between. In DNA form, the CDR3 reads TGTGCCAGCAGTTTACAGTCCAACTCTGGAAACACCATATATTTT. Translating gives CASSLQSNSGNTIYF.

This chain joins TRBV4-1 and TRBJ2-7; no definite D call. The CDR3 has 12 residues. Trimming took 0 bases from V and 7 from J, leaving 7 bases between them. Germline CDR1 reads MGHRA; CDR2 reads YSYEKL. The CDR3 region has the DNA TGCGCCAGCAGCCAAGATTTAAGGGAGCAGTACTTC. Translation: CASSQDLREQYF.

The chain is built from TRBV7-9 and TRBJ1-2, with TRBD1 identical over 7 bases. V lost 5 bases and J lost 5; bases outside the gene matches: 14. Germline V lookup: CDR1 SEHNR, CDR2 FQNEAQ (reference sequence). This CDR3 comprises 16 residues. The CDR3 region is CASSGWGTVALYGYTF. The CDR3, as DNA: TGTGCCAGCAGCGGGTGGGGGACAGTTGCTTTGTATGGCTACACCTTC. The full variable domain, with the rest looked up from reference TRBV7-9 and TRBJ1-2, is DTGVSQNPRHKITKRGQNVTFRCDPISEHNRLYWYRQTLGQGPEFLTYFQNEAQLEKSRLLSDRFSAERPKGSFSTLEIQRTEQGDSAMYLCASSGWGTVALYGYTFGSGTRLTVV.

The chain couples TRBV11-2 to TRBJ2-5; D possibly corresponds to TRBD1 (6 bases). V shed 2 bases and J shed 5 bases, with 18 bases lying between them. The CDR3 extends over 16 amino acids. The V gene's germline CDR1 is SGHAT and CDR2 FQNNGV. The CDR3 DNA follows: TGTGCCAGCAGCTTACGATTCCAACAGGGCAGCGAGACCCAGTACTTC. Protein: CASSLRFQQGSETQYF.

The gene calls are TRBV19 and TRBJ2-1, with 9 bases matching TRBD1. Germline CDR1 is LNHDA and CDR2 is SQIVND (reference sequence). CDR3 length equals 16 residues. J lost 7 bases, V lost 5 bases, and 12 bases had no gene match. DNA of the CDR3: TGTGCCAGTAGTCTTTTACCGGGACAGGGTCCGAATGAGCAGTTCTTC. Amino acid sequence: CASSLLPGQGPNEQFF.

The chain employs TRBV6-6 and TRBJ1-5, with D possibly being TRBD1 (5 bases). The CDR3 is 15 residues long. V was trimmed by 1 base and J by 0 bases, leaving 7 bases between them. CDR1 is MNHNY and CDR2 is SVGAGI in the germline V gene (reference sequence). The CDR3 loop is CASSYLRGSNQPQHF. In DNA form, the CDR3 reads TGTGCCAGCAGTTACTTAAGGGGTAGCAATCAGCCCCAGCATTTT.

The V call is TRBV6-5, the J call TRBJ1-2; 7 nucleotides agree with TRBD1. Germline loops: CDR1 MNHEY, CDR2 SVGAGI. With V trimmed by 6 bases and J by 3 bases, 7 bases remained unmatched. This CDR3 region has 14 residues. The CDR3 nucleotides are TGTGCCAGCAGGCGGACCCAGGGGGACTATGGCTACACCTTC. It is translated as CASRRTQGDYGYTF.

V is TRBV5-5 and J is TRBJ1-1; 12 bases map to TRBD1. Trimming removed 0 bases from V and 4 bases from J; junction bases left unmatched: 10. This CDR3 comprises 18 residues. Germline V gene lookup returns CDR1 SGHKS and CDR2 YYEKEE (reference sequence). The chain's CDR3 is CASSLEGTGGNKGTEAFF. The CDR3 coding sequence is TGTGCCAGCAGCTTGGAGGGGACAGGGGGCAATAAGGGCACTGAAGCTTTCTTT.

The V and J genes are TRBV5-1 and TRBJ1-4; 8 bases fit TRBD1. In germline, CDR1 is SGHRS, CDR2 YFSETQ. CDR3 size: 17 residues. Trimming cost V 0 bases and J 7 bases; bases outside gene matches: 11. The CDR3: CASSLADLTGAGEKLFF. As DNA, the CDR3 is TGCGCCAGCAGCTTGGCGGACTTGACAGGGGCGGGTGAAAAACTGTTTTTT.

CDR3 sequence: CASSESTWGDEQFF. CDR3 bases: TGTGCCAGCAGTGAAAGTACCTGGGGCGATGAGCAGTTCTTC. The V and J genes are TRBV2 and TRBJ2-1; TRBD1 might be the D (5 bases). The CDR3 runs 14 residues. Germline V gene sequence: CDR1 SNHLY, CDR2 FYNNEI. With 2 bases removed from V and 8 bases from J, the gap between germline ends came to 13 bases.

The chain recombines TRBV4-1 with TRBJ1-5, with D unresolved. Trimming removed 4 bases from V and 2 bases from J, with 15 bases in between. The CDR3 consists of 16 residues. CDR1 is MGHRA, CDR2 YSYEKL, per germline. CDR3 in DNA: TGCGCCAGCAGCCGGTATCCCGGTAATGGCAATCAGCCCCAGCATTTT. Translation gives CASSRYPGNGNQPQHF.

V gene TRBV29-1 combines with J gene TRBJ2-6, with D perhaps matching TRBD1 (6 bases). The V end was cut by 4 bases, the J end by 0 bases, with 16 bases between. Germline lookup yields CDR1 SQVTM and CDR2 ANQGSEA. The CDR3 runs 17 residues. CDR3 sequence (DNA): TGCAGCGTTGGATCGGGGCAGGGGCCCTCTGGGGCCAACGTCCTGACTTTC. This sequence encodes CSVGSGQGPSGANVLTF.

The V call is TRBV20-1, the J call TRBJ2-7, with TRBD2 matching 11 bases. Germline CDR1 reads DFQATT; CDR2 reads SNEGSKA (reference sequence). The CDR3 totals 15 residues. V lost 3 bases, J lost 3 bases, and 7 bases stayed unmatched. CDR3 bases: TGCAGTGCTAGTCCCCTAGCGGGAGGAAACTACGAGCAGTACTTC. Protein sequence: CSASPLAGGNYEQYF.